The rows below give T cell receptor beta chains drawn from one sample of a study of cytomegalovirus exposure and HLA in healthy donors. Only in-frame clones appear in the TCRdb table, and some are missing; sequencing was by immunoSEQ multiplex PCR. The table records around 150,000 clones, under 70% of them present only once. The material sequenced was PBMCs. The receptors originated from a young woman in good health and CMV-seropositive. The CDR3 runs from the conserved cysteine through the conserved F or W. A D gene is named only where the DNA matches it firmly. Expanded clones are given a class, and other clones once, few, many or no size at all.

J | size | V | D | DNA | CDR3
TRBJ2-7 | . | TRBV10-3 | . | TGTGCCATCAGTGAGTCGGGAATGACAGGCGAGCAGTACTTC | CAISESGMTGEQYF
TRBJ1-2 | . | TRBV5-4 | . | TGTGCCAGCAGCTCCCTGGCAGGGAAGGCCTATGGCTACACCTTC | CASSSLAGKAYGYTF
TRBJ2-7 | few | TRBV9 | . | TGTGCCAGCAGCGTGGAGAGTTCCTACGAGCAGTACTTC | CASSVESSYEQYF
TRBJ2-7 | . | TRBV2 | . | TGTGCCAGCAGTGAAGGGGCGGGGCCCCTTGGCTACGAGCAGTACTTC | CASSEGAGPLGYEQYF
TRBJ2-1 | . | TRBV5-1 | TRBD2 | TGCGCCAGCAGCTTTGGCTTACTAGCGGGAGGGGTGTCCTACAATGAGCAGTTCTTC | CASSFGLLAGGVSYNEQFF
TRBJ2-3 | . | TRBV5-6 | . | TGTGCCAGCAGCTTGGGAGGTCTTGAGGCAGATACGCAGTATTTT | CASSLGGLEADTQYF
TRBJ2-7 | . | TRBV9 | . | TGTGCCAGCAGCGCCCCTAAGGGGGGGTTAGCCTACGAGCAGTACTTC | CASSAPKGGLAYEQYF
TRBJ2-2 | . | TRBV10-3 | . | TGTGCCATCCAGGGCGCCGGGGAGCTGTTTTTT | CAIQGAGELFF
TRBJ1-2 | . | TRBV19 | . | TGTGCCAGTACCACCGGCTATGGCTACACCTTC | CASTTGYGYTF
TRBJ1-5 | . | TRBV28 | . | TGTGCCGGCAACCCTGGGATGGAGGGCAATCAGCCCCAGCATTTT | CAGNPGMEGNQPQHF
TRBJ2-5 | few | TRBV5-1 | . | TGCGCCAGCAGCTTCGAAACGGAAGAGACCCAGTACTTC | CASSFETEETQYF
TRBJ1-6 | . | TRBV28 | TRBD1 | TGTGCCAGCAGTTTAGGACAGGGATTTAATTCACCCCTCCACTTT | CASSLGQGFNSPLHF